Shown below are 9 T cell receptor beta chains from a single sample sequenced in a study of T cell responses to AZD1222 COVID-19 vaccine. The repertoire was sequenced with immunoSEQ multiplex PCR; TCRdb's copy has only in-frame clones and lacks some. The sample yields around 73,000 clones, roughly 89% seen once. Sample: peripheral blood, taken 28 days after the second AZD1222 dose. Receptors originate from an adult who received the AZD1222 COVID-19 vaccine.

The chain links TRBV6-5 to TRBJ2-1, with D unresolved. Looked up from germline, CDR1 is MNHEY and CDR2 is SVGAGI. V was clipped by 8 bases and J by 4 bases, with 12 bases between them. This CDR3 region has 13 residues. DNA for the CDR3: TGTGCCAGCGCAAGGGTTCCATACAATGAGCAGTTCTTC. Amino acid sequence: CASARVPYNEQFF.

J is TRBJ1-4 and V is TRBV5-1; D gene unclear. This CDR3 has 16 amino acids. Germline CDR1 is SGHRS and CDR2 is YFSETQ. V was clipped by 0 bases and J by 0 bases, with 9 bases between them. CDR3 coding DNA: TGCGCCAGCAGCTTGGGGACTTTCGCAACTAATGAAAAACTGTTTTTT. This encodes CASSLGTFATNEKLFF.

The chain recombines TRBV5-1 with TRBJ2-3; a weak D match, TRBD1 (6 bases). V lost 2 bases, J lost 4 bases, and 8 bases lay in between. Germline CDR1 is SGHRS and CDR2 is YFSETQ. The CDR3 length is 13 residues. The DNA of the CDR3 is TGCGCCAGCAGCTTCGGACAGCCAGATACGCAGTATTTT. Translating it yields CASSFGQPDTQYF.

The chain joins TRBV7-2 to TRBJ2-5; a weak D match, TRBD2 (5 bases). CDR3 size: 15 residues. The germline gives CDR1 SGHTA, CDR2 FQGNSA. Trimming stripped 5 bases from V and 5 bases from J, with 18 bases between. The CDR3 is CASSPPRAGAETQYF. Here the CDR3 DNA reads TGTGCCAGCAGCCCGCCGCGGGCGGGCGCGGAGACCCAGTACTTC.

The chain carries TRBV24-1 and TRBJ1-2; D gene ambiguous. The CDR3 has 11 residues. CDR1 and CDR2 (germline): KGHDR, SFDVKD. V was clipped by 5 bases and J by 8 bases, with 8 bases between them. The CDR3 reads CATSGAVGYTF. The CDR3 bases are TGTGCCACCAGTGGAGCGGTGGGCTACACCTTC.

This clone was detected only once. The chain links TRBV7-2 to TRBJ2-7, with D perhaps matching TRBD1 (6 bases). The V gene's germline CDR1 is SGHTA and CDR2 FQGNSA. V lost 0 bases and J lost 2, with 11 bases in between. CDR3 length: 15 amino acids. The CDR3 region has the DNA TGTGCCAGCAGCTTAGCGACGGGACAACCCTACGAGCAGTACTTC. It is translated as CASSLATGQPYEQYF.

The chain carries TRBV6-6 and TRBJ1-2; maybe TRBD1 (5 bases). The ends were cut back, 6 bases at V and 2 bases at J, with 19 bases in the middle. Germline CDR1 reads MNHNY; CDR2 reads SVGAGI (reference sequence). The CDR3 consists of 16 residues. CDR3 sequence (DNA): TGTGCCAGCAGCCCGAATCCCGGGGGGGGGAACTATGGCTACACCTTC. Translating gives CASSPNPGGGNYGYTF.

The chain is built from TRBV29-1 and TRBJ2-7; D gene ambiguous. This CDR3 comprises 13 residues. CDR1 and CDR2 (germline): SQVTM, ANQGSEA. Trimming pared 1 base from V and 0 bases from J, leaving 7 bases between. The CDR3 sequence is CSVEVGRSYEQYF. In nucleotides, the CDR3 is TGCAGCGTTGAAGTCGGTCGCTCCTACGAGCAGTACTTC.

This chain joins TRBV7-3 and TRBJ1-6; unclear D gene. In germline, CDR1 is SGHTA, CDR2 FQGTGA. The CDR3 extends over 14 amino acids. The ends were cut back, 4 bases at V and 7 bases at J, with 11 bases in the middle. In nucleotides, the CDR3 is TGTGCCAGCAGCTCCCTGGCCGGCAATTCACCCCTCCACTTT. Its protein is CASSSLAGNSPLHF.